This TCR beta chain comes out of a study of CD8 T cells in Susac syndrome. General observations from the study: It was acknowledged in the study that its TCR sequencing and HLA analysis involved a relatively small number of individuals.

About this clonotype itself: The target antigen is unknown.

A quantity of about 0.5 to 1 ug RNA underwent reverse transcription using random hexamers. The method of amplification for TCR beta CDR3 was immunoSEQ multiplex PCR, covering 54 Vbeta and 13 Jbeta. TCRdb reprocessed the immunoSEQ multiplex PCR reads with MiXCR, giving one entry per CDR3 protein. The sample lists about 120,000 distinct CDR3 sequences; 90% to 95% were seen once. V was clipped by 2 bases and J by 4 bases, with 12 bases between them. The CDR3 contains 16 residues. CDR1 SGHTA and CDR2 FQGNSA come from the germline V gene. CD8+ and CD4+ T cells circulating in blood were sequenced for TCR beta. FACS was used to enrich TEMRA cells, whereas the CD8+ and CD4+ T cells were obtained by negative isolation.

The receptor was isolated from a human donor in good health. The material sequenced was CD4+ T cells from PBMCs. The V gene is TRBV7-2, the J gene TRBJ2-6, with D possibly matching TRBD1 (5 bases). The CDR3 DNA reads TGTGCCAGCAGCTTACAAACAGGCTTAGGGGCCAACGTCCTGACTTTC. This codes for CASSLQTGLGANVLTF.